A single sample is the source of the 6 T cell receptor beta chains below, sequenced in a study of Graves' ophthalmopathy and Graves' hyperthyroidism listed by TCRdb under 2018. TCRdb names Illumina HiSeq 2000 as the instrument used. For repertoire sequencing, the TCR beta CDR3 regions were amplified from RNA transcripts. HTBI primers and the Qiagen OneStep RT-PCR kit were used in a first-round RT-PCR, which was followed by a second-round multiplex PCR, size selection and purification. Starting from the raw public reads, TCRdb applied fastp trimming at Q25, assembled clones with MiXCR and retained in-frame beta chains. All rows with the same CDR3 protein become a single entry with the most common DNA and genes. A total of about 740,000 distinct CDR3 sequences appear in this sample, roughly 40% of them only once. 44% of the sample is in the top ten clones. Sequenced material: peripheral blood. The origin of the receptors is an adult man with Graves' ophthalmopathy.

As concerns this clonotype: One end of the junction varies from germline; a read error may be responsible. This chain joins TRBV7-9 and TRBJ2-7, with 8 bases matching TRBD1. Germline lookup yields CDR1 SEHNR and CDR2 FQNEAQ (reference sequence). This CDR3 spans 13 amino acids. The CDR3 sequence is CASSQTGEYEQYF. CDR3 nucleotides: TGCGCCAGCAGCCAGACAGGGGAATACGAGCAGTACTTC.

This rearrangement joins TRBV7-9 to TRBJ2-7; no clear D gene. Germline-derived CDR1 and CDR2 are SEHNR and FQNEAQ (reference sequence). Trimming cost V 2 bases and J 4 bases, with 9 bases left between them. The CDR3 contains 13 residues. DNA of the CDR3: TGTGCCAGCAGCTTATCGACTGCTTACGAGCAGTACTTC. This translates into CASSLSTAYEQYF.

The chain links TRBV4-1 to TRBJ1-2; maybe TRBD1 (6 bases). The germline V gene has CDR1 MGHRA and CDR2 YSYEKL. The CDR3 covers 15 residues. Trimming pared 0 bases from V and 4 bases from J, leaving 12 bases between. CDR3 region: CASSQDTGQGYGYTF. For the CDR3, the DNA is TGCGCCAGCAGCCAAGATACAGGGCAGGGCTATGGCTACACCTTC.

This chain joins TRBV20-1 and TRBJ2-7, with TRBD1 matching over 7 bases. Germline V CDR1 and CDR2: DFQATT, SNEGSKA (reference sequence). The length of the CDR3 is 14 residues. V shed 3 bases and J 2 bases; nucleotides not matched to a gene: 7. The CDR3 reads CSASTGALAYEQYF. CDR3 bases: TGCAGTGCTAGTACAGGGGCTTTAGCCTACGAGCAGTACTTC.

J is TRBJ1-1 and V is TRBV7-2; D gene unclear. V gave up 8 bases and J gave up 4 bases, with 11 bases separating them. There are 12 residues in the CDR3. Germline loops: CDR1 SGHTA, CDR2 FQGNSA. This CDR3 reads CASSQIGTEAFF. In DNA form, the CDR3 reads TGTGCCAGCTCACAAATAGGCACTGAAGCTTTCTTT.

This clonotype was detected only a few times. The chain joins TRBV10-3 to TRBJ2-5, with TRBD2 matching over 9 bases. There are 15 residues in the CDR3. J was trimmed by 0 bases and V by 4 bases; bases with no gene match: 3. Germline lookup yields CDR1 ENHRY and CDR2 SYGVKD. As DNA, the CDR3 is TGTGCCATCAGTGGAATAGCGGGGGACCAAGAGACCCAGTACTTC. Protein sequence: CAISGIAGDQETQYF.